This is a list of T cell receptor beta chains from one sample in a study of Ad26.COV2.S vaccination and SARS-CoV-2 variants. Profiling relied on immunoSEQ multiplex PCR, and the TCRdb table lists in-frame clones only, not all of them. The profile covers approximately 280,000 clones, with 87% appearing a single time and about 3.1% taken by the ten largest. Material: peripheral blood, obtained in a trial of Ad26.COV2.S vaccine versus placebo. The receptors here all came from a person aged 18-60 years who received the Ad26.COV2.S COVID-19 vaccine or a placebo. The CDR3 runs from the conserved cysteine through the conserved F or W. The order of the fields is D gene, V gene, J gene, clone size, CDR3 protein, CDR3 DNA. The D gene is left open where the match is weak. Size is omitted from some rows. Given values are once, few, many or a class for expanded clones.

TRBD2	TRBV7-2	TRBJ2-5	NA	CASSGGTSGGGTQYF	TGTGCCAGCAGCGGTGGGACTAGCGGGGGTGGGACCCAGTACTTC
NA	TRBV24-1	TRBJ2-1	NA	CATSVGQSSYNEQFF	TGTGCCACCAGTGTAGGTCAAAGCTCCTACAATGAGCAGTTCTTC
NA	TRBV12-3/TRBV12-4	TRBJ2-7	NA	CASRPGLTLEQYF	TGTGCCAGCAGGCCGGGCCTAACCCTCGAGCAGTACTTC
NA	TRBV19	TRBJ2-7	NA	CASSISAGVNYEQYF	TGTGCCAGTAGTATTTCTGCAGGGGTGAACTACGAGCAGTACTTC
TRBD1	TRBV19	TRBJ2-7	NA	CASSNQDRADYEQYF	TGTGCCAGTAGTAACCAGGACAGGGCAGACTACGAGCAGTACTTC
TRBD2	TRBV3-1/TRBV3-2	TRBJ2-5	NA	CASSSSGSTILTQYF	TGTGCCAGCAGCTCTAGCGGGAGCACAATATTAACCCAGTACTTC
TRBD2	TRBV4-1	TRBJ2-5	NA	CASSQDRSSGGALETQYF	TGCGCCAGCAGCCAAGATCGTTCGAGCGGGGGGGCCCTGGAGACCCAGTACTTC
TRBD1	TRBV7-9	TRBJ1-2	NA	CASSLADRDGYTF	TGTGCCAGCAGCTTAGCCGACAGGGATGGCTACACCTTC
NA	TRBV14	TRBJ1-4	NA	CASSPRRDEKLFF	TGTGCCAGCAGCCCCCGCCGGGACGAAAAACTGTTTTTT
TRBD2	TRBV29-1	TRBJ2-1	few	CSVGTPGGEQFF	TGCAGCGTCGGAACGCCGGGGGGTGAGCAGTTCTTC
NA	TRBV7-3	TRBJ1-1	NA	CASSSTGGGTEAFF	TGTGCCAGCAGCTCGACCGGAGGGGGCACTGAAGCTTTCTTT
NA	TRBV4-1	TRBJ2-2	NA	CASSQWDTMNTGELFF	TGCGCCAGCAGCCAATGGGACACCATGAACACCGGGGAGCTGTTTTTT
NA	TRBV19	TRBJ1-3	NA	CASRITETSGNTIYF	TGTGCCAGTAGGATTACCGAGACCTCTGGAAACACCATATATTTT
NA	TRBV27	TRBJ1-2	NA	CASSLLGTASWGYGYTF	TGTGCCAGCAGTCTGCTCGGGACGGCTAGTTGGGGCTATGGCTACACCTTC
NA	TRBV30	TRBJ1-6	NA	CAWSVGGFIHF	TGTGCCTGGAGTGTAGGAGGGTTCATCCACTTT
NA	TRBV30	TRBJ1-3	NA	CAWSVGGRRTSGNTIYF	TGTGCCTGGAGTGTAGGGGGTCGGCGGACTTCTGGAAACACCATATATTTT
NA	TRBV20-1	TRBJ2-5	NA	CSASYSGQETQYF	TGCAGTGCTAGTTATTCGGGGCAAGAGACCCAGTACTTC
NA	TRBV27	TRBJ1-2	once	CASRGAFYGYTF	TGTGCCAGCAGGGGGGCTTTTTATGGCTACACCTTC
NA	TRBV7-2	TRBJ2-7	once	CASSPHSTVSSYEQYF	TGTGCCAGCAGCCCACACTCGACAGTCAGCTCCTACGAGCAGTACTTC
NA	TRBV7-9	TRBJ2-7	NA	CASSHRDSPYEQYF	TGTGCCAGCAGCCACCGGGACTCACCCTACGAGCAGTACTTC
NA	TRBV2	TRBJ1-1	NA	CASSEAREAFF	TGTGCCAGCAGTGAAGCGCGCGAAGCTTTCTTT
NA	TRBV5-4	TRBJ1-1	NA	CASSRPPKNTEAFF	TGTGCCAGCAGTCGCCCCCCTAAGAACACTGAAGCTTTCTTT
NA	TRBV18	TRBJ1-1	NA	CASSPPGLTEAFF	TGTGCCAGCTCACCGCCGGGGCTCACTGAAGCTTTCTTT
TRBD2	TRBV7-9	TRBJ2-7	NA	CASSQTSGSSYEQYF	TGTGCCAGCAGCCAGACTAGCGGGAGTTCCTACGAGCAGTACTTC